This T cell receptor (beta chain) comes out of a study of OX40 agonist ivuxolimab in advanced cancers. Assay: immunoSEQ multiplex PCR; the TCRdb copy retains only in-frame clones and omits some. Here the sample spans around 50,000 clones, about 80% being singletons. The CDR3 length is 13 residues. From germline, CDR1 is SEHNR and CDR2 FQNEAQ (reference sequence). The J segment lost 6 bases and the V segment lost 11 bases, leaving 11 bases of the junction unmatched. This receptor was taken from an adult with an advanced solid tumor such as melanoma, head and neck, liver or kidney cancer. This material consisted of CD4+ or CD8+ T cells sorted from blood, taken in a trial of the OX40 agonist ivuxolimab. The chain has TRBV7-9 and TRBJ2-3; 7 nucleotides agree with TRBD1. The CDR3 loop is CAPSETGADTQYF. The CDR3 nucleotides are TGTGCCCCAAGTGAAACAGGGGCGGATACGCAGTATTTT. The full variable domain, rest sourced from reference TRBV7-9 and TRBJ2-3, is DTGVSQNPRHKITKRGQNVTFRCDPISEHNRLYWYRQTLGQGPEFLTYFQNEAQLEKSRLLSDRFSAERPKGSFSTLEIQRTEQGDSAMYLCAPSETGADTQYFGPGTRLTVL.